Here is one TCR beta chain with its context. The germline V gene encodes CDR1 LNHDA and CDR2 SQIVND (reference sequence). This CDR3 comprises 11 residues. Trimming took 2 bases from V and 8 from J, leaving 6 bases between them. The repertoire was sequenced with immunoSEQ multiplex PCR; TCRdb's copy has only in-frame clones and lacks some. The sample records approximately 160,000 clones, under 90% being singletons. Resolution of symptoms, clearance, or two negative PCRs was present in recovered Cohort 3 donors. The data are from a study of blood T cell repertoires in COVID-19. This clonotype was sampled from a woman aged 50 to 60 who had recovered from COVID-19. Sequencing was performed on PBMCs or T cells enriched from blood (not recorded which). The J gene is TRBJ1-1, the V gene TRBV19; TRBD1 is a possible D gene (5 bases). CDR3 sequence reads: CASSINREAFF. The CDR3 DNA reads TGTGCCAGTAGTATAAACAGGGAAGCTTTCTTT.